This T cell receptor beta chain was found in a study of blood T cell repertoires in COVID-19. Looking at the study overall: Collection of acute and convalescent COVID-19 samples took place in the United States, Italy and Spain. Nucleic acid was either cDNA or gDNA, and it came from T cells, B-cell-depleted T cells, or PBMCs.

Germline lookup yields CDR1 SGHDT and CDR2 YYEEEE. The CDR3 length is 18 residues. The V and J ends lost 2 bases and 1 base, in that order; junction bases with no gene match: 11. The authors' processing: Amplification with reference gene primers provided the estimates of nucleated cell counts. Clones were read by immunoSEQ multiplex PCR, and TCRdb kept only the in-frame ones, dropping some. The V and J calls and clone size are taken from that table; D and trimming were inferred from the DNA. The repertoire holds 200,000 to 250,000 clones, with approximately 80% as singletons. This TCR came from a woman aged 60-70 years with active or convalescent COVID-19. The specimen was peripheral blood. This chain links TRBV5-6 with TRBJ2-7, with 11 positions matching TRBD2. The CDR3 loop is CASSLRLAGTPTSYEQYF. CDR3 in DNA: TGTGCCAGCAGCTTACGACTAGCGGGAACCCCAACATCCTACGAGCAGTACTTC.